Listed below are T cell receptor beta chains from one sample, sequenced in a study of preoperative IRX-2 immunotherapy in early breast cancer. Profiling relied on immunoSEQ multiplex PCR, and the TCRdb table lists in-frame clones only, not all of them. Among about 27,000 clones listed, 65% to 85% were seen once. Specimen: lymph node tissue, collected before IRX-2 immunotherapy. The receptors were gathered from a human donor with breast cancer. Both conserved end residues are part of each CDR3. Each record gives: clone size, J gene, D gene, V gene, CDR3 protein, CDR3 DNA. A D gene is named only where the DNA matches it firmly. Clone sizes are given selectively: once, few, many, or a class where the clone is expanded.

abundance: .
j_gene: TRBJ2-5
d_gene: .
v_gene: TRBV6-8
CDR3aa: CASSYGLAGETQYF
CDR3nt: TGTGCCAGCAGTTACGGCCTAGCTGGAGAGACCCAGTACTTC

abundance: .
j_gene: TRBJ1-2
d_gene: .
v_gene: TRBV8-2
CDR3aa: CASSLRTPNYGYTF
CDR3nt: TGTGCCAGCAGTTTACGGACACCTAACTATGGCTACACCTTC

abundance: .
j_gene: TRBJ1-2
d_gene: TRBD1
v_gene: TRBV5-1
CDR3aa: CASSPLTGGYGYTF
CDR3nt: TGCGCCAGCAGCCCCTTAACAGGGGGCTATGGCTACACCTTC

abundance: .
j_gene: TRBJ1-2
d_gene: .
v_gene: TRBV6-8
CDR3aa: CASSSGQGVRGYTF
CDR3nt: TGTGCCAGCAGTTCCGGGCAGGGAGTTCGCGGCTACACCTTC

abundance: .
j_gene: TRBJ1-5
d_gene: .
v_gene: TRBV10-2
CDR3aa: CASRGGQPGPQPQHF
CDR3nt: TGCGCCAGCAGAGGCGGACAGCCGGGGCCTCAGCCCCAGCATTTT

abundance: .
j_gene: TRBJ1-2
d_gene: .
v_gene: TRBV11-3
CDR3aa: CASSLGGRGYYGYTF
CDR3nt: TGTGCCAGCAGCTTGGGTGGCCGGGGCTACTATGGCTACACCTTC

abundance: .
j_gene: TRBJ2-7
d_gene: TRBD2
v_gene: TRBV25-1
CDR3aa: CASSLGGNGQYF
CDR3nt: TGTGCCAGCAGCCTGGGGGGGAACGGGCAGTACTTC

abundance: .
j_gene: TRBJ2-2
d_gene: .
v_gene: TRBV1
CDR3aa: CASSQHTGTSGGVLRTGELFF
CDR3nt: TGCGCCAGCAGCCAACACACCGGGACTAGCGGGGGGGTTCTACGGACCGGGGAGCTGTTTTTT

abundance: few
j_gene: TRBJ1-1
d_gene: .
v_gene: TRBV6-8
CDR3aa: CASSYGQGTEAFF
CDR3nt: TGTGCCAGCAGTTACGGACAAGGTACTGAAGCTTTCTTT

abundance: .
j_gene: TRBJ1-1
d_gene: TRBD1
v_gene: TRBV19
CDR3aa: CASSMDRGYTEAFF
CDR3nt: TGTGCCAGTAGTATGGACAGGGGGTACACTGAAGCTTTCTTT

abundance: .
j_gene: TRBJ2-5
d_gene: TRBD1
v_gene: TRBV7-6
CDR3aa: CASSSGTGVAETQYF
CDR3nt: TGTGCCAGCAGCTCCGGGACAGGGGTAGCGGAGACCCAGTACTTC

abundance: few
j_gene: TRBJ1-2
d_gene: TRBD1
v_gene: TRBV6-8
CDR3aa: CASRSTGGSNYGYTF
CDR3nt: TGTGCCAGCAGGAGCACAGGGGGTTCGAACTATGGCTACACCTTC

abundance: .
j_gene: TRBJ2-7
d_gene: .
v_gene: TRBV6-8
CDR3aa: CASSYRVDSYEQYF
CDR3nt: TGTGCCAGCAGTTATAGGGTAGACTCCTACGAGCAGTACTTC

abundance: .
j_gene: TRBJ1-2
d_gene: .
v_gene: TRBV11-3
CDR3aa: CASSLTGYHYGYTF
CDR3nt: TGTGCCAGCAGCCTAACAGGGTATCACTATGGCTACACCTTC

abundance: .
j_gene: TRBJ2-1
d_gene: TRBD1
v_gene: TRBV11-3
CDR3aa: CASSLQGTGVEQFF
CDR3nt: TGTGCCAGCAGCTTACAAGGGACAGGGGTTGAGCAGTTCTTC

abundance: .
j_gene: TRBJ2-3
d_gene: .
v_gene: TRBV6-8
CDR3aa: CASISPSGPDTQYF
CDR3nt: TGTGCCAGCATCTCCCCTTCCGGGCCAGATACGCAGTATTTT

abundance: .
j_gene: TRBJ1-1
d_gene: TRBD1
v_gene: TRBV11-3
CDR3aa: CASSRTGRSTEAFF
CDR3nt: TGTGCCAGCAGTCGGACAGGCAGGAGCACTGAAGCTTTCTTT

abundance: .
j_gene: TRBJ1-2
d_gene: TRBD1
v_gene: TRBV28
CDR3aa: CASSLGDSRYGYTF
CDR3nt: TGTGCCAGCAGTTTAGGGGACAGTCGCTATGGCTACACCTTC

abundance: .
j_gene: TRBJ2-7
d_gene: TRBD1
v_gene: TRBV6-8
CDR3aa: CASRRGQGSYEQYF
CDR3nt: TGTGCCAGCCGGAGGGGACAGGGATCCTACGAGCAGTACTTC

abundance: .
j_gene: TRBJ2-2
d_gene: .
v_gene: TRBV10-1
CDR3aa: CASSVEGTGELFF
CDR3nt: TGCGCCAGCAGTGTGGAGGGAACCGGGGAGCTGTTTTTT

abundance: few
j_gene: TRBJ2-1
d_gene: TRBD1
v_gene: TRBV6-8
CDR3aa: CAISVGTGGYNEQFF
CDR3nt: TGTGCCATCAGTGTCGGGACAGGGGGGTACAATGAGCAGTTCTTC

abundance: .
j_gene: TRBJ2-1
d_gene: .
v_gene: TRBV11-3
CDR3aa: CASSLTGDKINEQFF
CDR3nt: TGTGCCAGCAGCTTAACTGGCGATAAGATCAATGAGCAGTTCTTC

abundance: .
j_gene: TRBJ1-4
d_gene: .
v_gene: TRBV18
CDR3aa: CASSPLRERGNEKLFF
CDR3nt: TGTGCCAGCTCACCTCTCAGGGAAAGGGGTAATGAAAAACTGTTTTTT

abundance: .
j_gene: TRBJ1-2
d_gene: .
v_gene: TRBV5-1
CDR3aa: CASSLDGSNYGYTF
CDR3nt: TGCGCCAGCAGCTTGGACGGGTCGAACTATGGCTACACCTTC

abundance: .
j_gene: TRBJ1-3
d_gene: .
v_gene: TRBV30
CDR3aa: CAWKDKHSGNTIYF
CDR3nt: TGTGCCTGGAAGGACAAGCACTCTGGAAACACCATATATTTT

abundance: few
j_gene: TRBJ2-6
d_gene: TRBD1
v_gene: TRBV11-3
CDR3aa: CASSADRTAGANVLTF
CDR3nt: TGTGCCAGCAGCGCGGACAGGACAGCTGGGGCCAACGTCCTGACTTTC

abundance: .
j_gene: TRBJ1-1
d_gene: .
v_gene: TRBV18
CDR3aa: CASSLQDRATEAFF
CDR3nt: TGTGCCAGCTCCCTCCAGGACAGAGCCACTGAAGCTTTCTTT

abundance: .
j_gene: TRBJ1-2
d_gene: TRBD1
v_gene: TRBV19
CDR3aa: CASSIEAGTGYGYTF
CDR3nt: TGTGCCAGTAGTATTGAAGCTGGGACAGGGTATGGCTACACCTTC

abundance: .
j_gene: TRBJ1-2
d_gene: .
v_gene: TRBV11-3
CDR3aa: CASSLEDWATGYTF
CDR3nt: TGTGCCAGCAGCTTAGAGGATTGGGCTACCGGCTACACCTTC

abundance: few
j_gene: TRBJ2-5
d_gene: .
v_gene: TRBV18
CDR3aa: CASSPPSRETQYF
CDR3nt: TGTGCCAGCTCACCACCTAGCCGAGAGACCCAGTACTTC

abundance: .
j_gene: TRBJ2-7
d_gene: .
v_gene: TRBV19
CDR3aa: CASSSPPGHPIEQYF
CDR3nt: TGTGCCAGTAGCAGCCCCCCGGGACACCCTATCGAGCAGTACTTC

abundance: .
j_gene: TRBJ2-7
d_gene: TRBD1
v_gene: TRBV6-8
CDR3aa: CASRESGTVSSYEQYF
CDR3nt: TGTGCCAGCAGGGAATCCGGGACAGTAAGCTCCTACGAGCAGTACTTC

abundance: .
j_gene: TRBJ2-3
d_gene: TRBD1
v_gene: TRBV12-5
CDR3aa: CASILGGTGTFTQYF
CDR3nt: TGTGCCAGCATCCTTGGGGGGACAGGTACATTTACGCAGTATTTT

abundance: .
j_gene: TRBJ1-5
d_gene: TRBD1
v_gene: TRBV11-3
CDR3aa: CASSPSDRRDNQPQHF
CDR3nt: TGTGCCAGCAGCCCCTCGGACAGGCGAGACAATCAGCCCCAGCATTTT

abundance: few
j_gene: TRBJ2-7
d_gene: .
v_gene: TRBV6-1
CDR3aa: CASSEAPRESSYEQYF
CDR3nt: TGTGCCAGCAGTGAAGCTCCCAGGGAGAGCTCCTACGAGCAGTACTTC

abundance: once
j_gene: TRBJ1-1
d_gene: .
v_gene: TRBV6-8
CDR3aa: CASSGPMARGEAFF
CDR3nt: TGTGCCAGCAGTGGCCCGATGGCCCGAGGGGAAGCTTTCTTT

abundance: .
j_gene: TRBJ2-3
d_gene: TRBD2
v_gene: TRBV23-1
CDR3aa: CASSSGLAGGRDTDTQYF
CDR3nt: TGCGCCAGCAGCTCAGGACTAGCGGGGGGTCGCGACACAGATACGCAGTATTTT

abundance: .
j_gene: TRBJ1-3
d_gene: .
v_gene: TRBV18
CDR3aa: CASSPPGRRTGNTIYF
CDR3nt: TGTGCCAGCTCACCACCGGGCAGACGAACTGGAAACACCATATATTTT

abundance: once
j_gene: TRBJ2-3
d_gene: .
v_gene: TRBV7-1
CDR3aa: CASSFRTFKTDTQYF
CDR3nt: TGTGCCAGCAGCTTCCGAACGTTTAAGACAGATACGCAGTATTTT

abundance: few
j_gene: TRBJ2-1
d_gene: .
v_gene: TRBV18
CDR3aa: CASSRERGQTTYNEQFF
CDR3nt: TGTGCCAGCTCACGGGAACGTGGACAGACGACTTACAATGAGCAGTTCTTC

abundance: .
j_gene: TRBJ2-3
d_gene: TRBD1
v_gene: TRBV12-5
CDR3aa: CASGLSRDRGTDTQYF
CDR3nt: TGTGCTAGTGGTTTGTCCCGGGACAGGGGAACCGATACGCAGTATTTT

abundance: .
j_gene: TRBJ2-2
d_gene: TRBD1
v_gene: TRBV10-2
CDR3aa: CASSDRVKGNTGELFF
CDR3nt: TGCGCCAGCAGCGACAGGGTTAAGGGGAACACCGGGGAGCTGTTTTTT

abundance: .
j_gene: TRBJ1-1
d_gene: .
v_gene: TRBV29-1
CDR3aa: CSVERWGQGTEAFF
CDR3nt: TGCAGCGTTGAACGATGGGGTCAGGGCACTGAAGCTTTCTTT

abundance: .
j_gene: TRBJ2-1
d_gene: TRBD2
v_gene: TRBV6-8
CDR3aa: CASSDLRTSGGEQFF
CDR3nt: TGTGCCAGCAGTGATCTAAGGACTAGCGGGGGGGAGCAGTTCTTC

abundance: .
j_gene: TRBJ2-7
d_gene: .
v_gene: TRBV6-8
CDR3aa: CASSYSMSSYEQYF
CDR3nt: TGTGCCAGCAGTTACTCGATGAGTAGCTACGAGCAGTACTTC